There are a few counts of the clone carrying this T cell receptor (beta chain). No antigen is known for it. This sample stems from a study of CD8+CD57+ T cells in acquired aplastic anemia. Study-level information: The study obtained an average of around 2.9 ug of DNA from sorted CD4+ and CD8+ cells.

Points from the study as a whole: Patients showed no significant difference from controls in CD8+ Simpson's diversity. Patients and controls had in common approximately 29 CD8+ CDR3 sequences.

The CDR3 is made up of 13 amino acids. Germline V gene data show CDR1 as DFQATT and CDR2 as SNEGSKA (reference sequence). V lost 5 bases, J lost 10 bases, and 15 bases lay in between. Patients included in sequencing had previously demonstrated CD8+CD57+ cell expansion by flow cytometry. Researchers used genomic DNA as the template to profile TCR beta VDJ and CDR3. TCRdb re-derived calls from the reads in MiXCR, one entry per CDR3 protein. This sample has 120,000 or so distinct CDR3 sequences; approximately 61% occur once, and the top ten carry 25% to 30%. V is TRBV20-1 and J is TRBJ1-6; tentative D call: TRBD1 (6 bases). The receptor was isolated from a human donor with aplastic anemia. The sample consisted of sorted CD4+, CD8+, or CD8+CD57+ T cells (not recorded which) from PBMCs. This CDR3 is CSARAQGKSPLHF. The CDR3 DNA reads TGCAGTGCTCGGGCCCAGGGGAAATCACCCCTCCACTTT.